The T cell receptor beta chain described here comes from a study of identical twins (dated by TCRdb to the mid-2010s). About the full investigation: TCR alpha and beta repertoires from monozygotic twins, unrelated adults of various ages and cord blood were deep-sequenced to test whether fetal clonotypes persist. To rule out contamination, replicate twin experiments were performed at different times with different library preparation protocols.

The germline V gene gives CDR1 as KGHDR and CDR2 as SFDVKD. V is reduced by 1 base and J by 4 bases, leaving a spacing of 13 bases between them. The CDR3 has 16 amino acids, counting the end cysteine and phenylalanine. Solely the CDR3 DNA is kept, with 48 bases framed from the first base. Every donor was a healthy Caucasian. Three pairs of female monozygotic twins, all aged roughly 18 to 29 years, made up the twin cohort. RNA for TCR libraries was isolated from peripheral blood mononuclear cells. A word on this clonotype: Its antigen is still unknown. Per-base qualities were not stored, and no clone one base away is much larger.

Library preparation used 5' RACE. The instrument given in TCRdb is Illumina HiSeq 2000. Template switching added a universal primer binding site, and the final cDNA carried a unique molecular identifier that allowed TCR cDNA molecules to be counted accurately. Specific primers in the conserved constant-segment region were used to synthesize first-strand cDNA for TCR alpha and beta chains. To control for contamination, every cDNA library carried two barcodes: a SMART-Mk sample barcode plus Illumina barcodes. TruSeq adapter sequences along with Illumina sample barcodes were introduced in two successive PCR steps. The Illumina HiSeq platform was used with custom primers to sequence TCR alpha and beta cDNA libraries. The paper's data handling went like this. Raw reads were processed with MiGEC to extract unique molecular identifiers, and MiXCR was used to determine CDR3 positions. Recombination models were inferred per individual with the repgenHMM and IGoR tools using an EM algorithm. Shared clonotype analysis was performed with the tcR package in R, normalizing sharing by the product of cloneset sizes. To study raw recombination free of thymic and clonal selection effects, out-of-frame nonproductive sequences were analyzed. The raw public reads went through TCRdb reprocessing: fastp at Q25, MiXCR clone calling, in-frame beta chains kept. Each entry is one CDR3 protein sequence, shown with its most common DNA and genes. The V and J calls shown here were made by TCRdb, not taken from the authors' results. Recorded for this sample are hundreds of thousands of distinct CDR3 sequences; 9% to 15% of them occurred a single time. Around 1.5% of the sample rests with the top ten.

General findings and caveats noted by the study authors: Invariant T cells such as MAIT and iNKT could partly confound zero-insertion analyses, although diverse VJ usage argued against such confounding for most clonotypes. Because the same donors could not be followed over many years, the conclusions depended on cross-sectional statistical analysis. In monozygotic twins, recombination models systematically underestimated out-of-frame TCR alpha sharing, but the models matched the sharing seen between unrelated individuals. Excess twin sharing in beta out-of-frame sequences was weaker because fewer shared sequences lowered the signal-to-noise ratio. Fewer insertions were carried by abundant cord blood beta clonotypes; a weaker similar trend was observed in young adult naive repertoires, while no such trend was observed in memory repertoires. Compared with coincidental sharing between unrelated individuals, an excess of low generation-probability sequences was observed among out-of-frame TCR alpha sequences shared between twins.

This sample also appeared in a second study, on yellow fever vaccine responses in identical twins. That second report states: The T cell response to vaccination in identical twins was reported by the authors to appear partly convergent and partly personalized. In the study, vaccine-responding T cell clones were precisely tracked in identical twins.

The rearranged chain carries TRBV24-1 and TRBJ2-1, and perhaps TRBD1 as D gene, on 6 matching bases. Sequencing input: PBMCs. This TCR came from a woman aged 18-29 years in good health. The CDR3: CATSDFTGQSYNEQFF. The DNA reads TGTGCCACCAGTGATTTCACGGGACAAAGTTACAATGAGCAGTTCTTC.